The next 26 T cell receptor beta chains were all read from a single sample in a study of glioma-infiltrating T cells after dendritic cell vaccination. Repertoires were generated with immunoSEQ multiplex PCR, while TCRdb's copy carries only in-frame clones and drops some. The table records tens of thousands of clones, over 75% of them present only once. Material: blood, obtained before dendritic cell vaccination. These receptors were obtained from a human donor with glioblastoma.

This clone has more than one count but fewer than ten. This chain uses TRBV27 with TRBJ2-1, with TRBD2 identical over 7 bases. Germline CDR1 reads MNHEY; CDR2 reads SMNVEV (reference sequence). V lost 0 bases, J lost 2 bases, and 4 bases stayed unmatched. This CDR3 contains 16 residues. CDR3 sequence (DNA): TGTGCCAGCAGTTTATCCCCTAGCGGTACCTACAATGAGCAGTTCTTC. Its translation is CASSLSPSGTYNEQFF.

This chain connects TRBV6-6 to TRBJ1-5; maybe TRBD1 (5 bases). Trimming left V 6 bases short and J 1 base short, with 10 bases between. This CDR3 has 14 residues. Germline V gives CDR1 MNHNY, CDR2 SVGAGI (reference sequence). This chain's CDR3 is CASRHRGSNQPQHF. The CDR3 bases are TGTGCCAGCAGGCATCGGGGGAGCAATCAGCCCCAGCATTTT.

CDR3: CSVEVRGFQETQYF. The CDR3 coding sequence is TGCAGCGTTGAGGTCAGGGGGTTTCAAGAGACCCAGTACTTC. The J gene is TRBJ2-5, the V gene TRBV29-1; 7 positions match TRBD1. CDR1 and CDR2 (germline): SQVTM, ANQGSEA. With V trimmed by 3 bases and J by 2 bases, 6 bases remained unmatched. The CDR3 is 14 amino acids.

This clone was found a few times. V usage is TRBV9 and J usage is TRBJ2-2, with D perhaps matching TRBD1 (6 bases). Trimming pared 0 bases from V and 8 bases from J, leaving 11 bases between. The germline V gene has CDR1 SGDLS and CDR2 YYNGEE. The CDR3 runs to 14 residues. The chain's CDR3 is CASSVAGHGGELFF. CDR3 bases: TGTGCCAGCAGCGTAGCGGGACATGGAGGGGAGCTGTTTTTT.

This clone was recorded a few times. The gene calls are TRBV6-5 and TRBJ1-6; the D gene is possibly TRBD1 (5 bases). The CDR3 loop spans 15 amino acids. Germline V gene sequence: CDR1 MNHEY, CDR2 SVGAGI. The V end was cut by 0 bases, the J end by 7 bases, with 10 bases between. CDR3 nucleotide sequence: TGTGCCAGCAGTTACTCACAGGTTATAAATTCACCCCTCCACTTT. It specifies CASSYSQVINSPLHF.

This chain links TRBV27 with TRBJ2-1; D possibly corresponds to TRBD2 (5 bases). Germline CDR1 reads MNHEY; CDR2 reads SMNVEV (reference sequence). Trimming cost V 5 bases and J 5 bases, with 16 bases left between them. This CDR3 has 15 amino acids. The DNA of the CDR3 is TGTGCCAGCAGTCCCCTGATGACGGGGAACAATGAGCAGTTCTTC. Translation gives CASSPLMTGNNEQFF.

V is TRBV6-5 and J is TRBJ2-5; D is possibly TRBD1 (5 bases). Per germline, CDR1 MNHEY and CDR2 SVGAGI. V was shortened by 8 bases and J by 4 bases, with 17 bases between the two germline ends. The CDR3 is made up of 14 amino acids. As DNA, the CDR3 is TGTGCCAGCCGGTTTAGCTTAGGGGTAGAGACCCAGTACTTC. As protein: CASRFSLGVETQYF.

The J gene is TRBJ2-1, the V gene TRBV19; 9 bases align to TRBD1. J was trimmed by 9 bases and V by 5 bases; bases with no gene match: 11. The germline V gene encodes CDR1 LNHDA and CDR2 SQIVND (reference sequence). The CDR3 length is 15 residues. The CDR3 loop reads CASSEGTGHQLEQFF. CDR3 bases: TGTGCCAGTAGTGAGGGGACAGGGCATCAACTTGAGCAGTTCTTC.

In regard to this clone: The identical CDR3 is also encoded by other nucleotide sequences in the sample. The V gene is TRBV5-1, the J gene TRBJ1-4; 8 bases are shared with TRBD1. With 4 bases clipped from V and 7 bases from J, the junction kept 6 bases outside the gene matches. The CDR3 covers 14 residues. Germline lookup yields CDR1 SGHRS and CDR2 YFSETQ. CDR3 sequence: CASSLGQGGEKLFF. CDR3 bases: TGCGCCAGCAGCCTCGGACAGGGCGGTGAAAAACTGTTTTTT.

The CDR3 nucleotides are TGTGCCAGCAGTTCGTACTTAGGGACTAGCGGGAGTAGGACCGGGGAGCTGTTTTTT. It specifies CASSSYLGTSGSRTGELFF. This rearrangement joins TRBV27 to TRBJ2-2, with 14 nucleotides matching TRBD2. Trimming took 4 bases from V and 5 from J; bases not matched to a gene: 12. Per the germline V gene, CDR1 is MNHEY and CDR2 is SMNVEV (reference sequence). The CDR3 has 19 residues.

The gene calls are TRBV11-2 and TRBJ2-5, with D perhaps matching TRBD1 (5 bases). The V end was cut by 2 bases, the J end by 4 bases, with 20 bases between. Germline V gene lookup returns CDR1 SGHAT and CDR2 FQNNGV. The CDR3 sequence is 17 residues long. CDR3 amino acids: CASSLRNRNERGETQYF. The CDR3 nucleotides read TGTGCCAGCAGCTTAAGAAATAGAAATGAAAGGGGAGAGACCCAGTACTTC. Variable domain in full (rest from reference TRBV11-2 and TRBJ2-5): EAGVAQSPRYKIIEKRQSVAFWCNPISGHATLYWYQQILGQGPKLLIQFQNNGVVDDSQLPKDRFSAERLKGVDSTLKIQPAKLEDSAVYLCASSLRNRNERGETQYFGPGTRLLVL.

This clone has a single count. The chain joins TRBV29-1 to TRBJ2-7; D gene unclear. CDR1 SQVTM and CDR2 ANQGSEA come from the germline V gene. Trimming cost V 2 bases and J 2 bases, with 10 bases left between them. This CDR3 comprises 13 residues. The CDR3 reads CSVEIGFAYEQYF. CDR3 in DNA: TGCAGCGTTGAAATCGGTTTCGCCTACGAGCAGTACTTC.

The J gene is TRBJ2-3, the V gene TRBV5-6; TRBD1 matches at 7 bases. Germline trimming cut 4 bases from V and 6 bases from J; bases unmatched to any gene: 5. The CDR3 loop spans 13 amino acids. In germline, CDR1 is SGHDT, CDR2 YYEEEE. The CDR3 sequence: CASSKQGPDTQYF. In nucleotides, the CDR3 is TGTGCCAGCAGCAAACAGGGGCCCGATACGCAGTATTTT.

This clone has a handful of counts. The chain joins TRBV2 to TRBJ1-5, with D perhaps matching TRBD1 (5 bases). The CDR3 sequence is 15 residues long. Germline CDR1 SNHLY, CDR2 FYNNEI. With 4 bases removed from V and 3 bases from J, the gap between germline ends came to 13 bases. DNA for the CDR3: TGTGCCAGCAGTGGGGGCGGGACTATCAATCAGCCCCAGCATTTT. This codes for CASSGGGTINQPQHF.

The chain carries TRBV5-5 and TRBJ2-7; D perhaps matches TRBD1 (5 bases). Germline V gives CDR1 SGHKS, CDR2 YYEKEE (reference sequence). The V gene lost 1 base and the J gene lost 6 bases, with 8 bases spanning the gap. CDR3 size: 12 residues. DNA of the CDR3: TGTGCCAGCAGCTTGAAGCAGGGCGAGCAGTACGTC. This gives the protein CASSLKQGEQYV.

The rearrangement links TRBV5-1 to TRBJ2-5; 9 bases line up with TRBD2. This CDR3 comprises 17 residues. Unmatched junction bases numbered 14, after V lost 3 bases and J lost 5 bases. Germline V gene sequence: CDR1 SGHRS, CDR2 YFSETQ. The CDR3 region is CASSSGVGAGGSETQYF. CDR3 in DNA: TGCGCCAGCAGCTCAGGCGTGGGAGCGGGGGGCAGTGAGACCCAGTACTTC.

V usage is TRBV7-8 and J usage is TRBJ1-1; weak D call: TRBD1 (6 bases). The germline gives CDR1 SGHVS, CDR2 FQNEAQ. Trimming cost V 3 bases and J 2 bases, with 13 bases left between them. The CDR3 has 15 residues. The CDR3 DNA reads as TGTGCCAGCAGCTTGGAAGACAGGTTAAACACTGAAGCTTTCTTT. Translated, it gives CASSLEDRLNTEAFF. Combining the CDR3 with reference TRBV7-8 and TRBJ1-1 gives the whole variable domain GAGVSQSPRYKVAKRGQDVALRCDPISGHVSLFWYQQALGQGPEFLTYFQNEAQLDKSGLPSDRFFAERPEGSVSTLKIQRTQQEDSAVYLCASSLEDRLNTEAFFGQGTRLTVV.

CDR3 in DNA: TGTGCCAGCAGCTCTTCCGGCGGATATAGCAATCAGCCCCAGCATTTT. It codes for CASSSSGGYSNQPQHF. The V call is TRBV7-2, the J call TRBJ1-5, with D unresolved. This CDR3 has 16 amino acids. The germline CDR1 and CDR2 sequences are SGHTA and FQGNSA. V lost 4 bases, J lost 0 bases, and 13 bases lay in between.

The gene calls are TRBV7-9 and TRBJ2-7; TRBD1 agrees at 9 bases. Germline-derived CDR1 and CDR2 are SEHNR and FQNEAQ (reference sequence). The V and J ends lost 8 bases and 1 base, in that order; junction bases with no gene match: 3. The CDR3 is 13 residues long. CDR3 sequence reads: CASQDRGSYEQYF. Here the CDR3 DNA reads TGTGCCAGCCAAGACAGGGGGTCCTACGAGCAGTACTTC.

This chain uses TRBV29-1 with TRBJ2-7; the D gene is possibly TRBD2 (6 bases). With the DNA end fitting TRBJ2-5 better, the J assignment may be wrong. CDR1 SQVTM and CDR2 ANQGSEA come from the germline V gene. The CDR3 is 13 residues long. The CDR3 loop reads CSVVRGYQETQYF. The CDR3 coding sequence is TGCAGCGTCGTGCGGGGATACCAAGAGACCCAGTACTTC.

As DNA, the CDR3 is TGTGCCAGTAGTATAGGGGGGACAGGGACTCAGCCCCAGCATTTT. Translating it yields CASSIGGTGTQPQHF. The chain joins TRBV19 to TRBJ1-5; 9 nucleotides line up with TRBD1. CDR3 length: 15 residues. The germline V gene has CDR1 LNHDA and CDR2 SQIVND (reference sequence). V lost 1 base, J lost 6 bases, and 4 bases stayed unmatched. Filled out from reference TRBV19 and TRBJ1-5, the complete variable domain reads DGGITQSPKYLFRKEGQNVTLSCEQNLNHDAMYWYRQDPGQGLRLIYYSQIVNDFQKGDIAEGYSVSREKKESFPLTVTSAQKNPTAFYLCASSIGGTGTQPQHFGDGTRLSIL.

The chain joins TRBV7-9 to TRBJ2-7; weak D call: TRBD2 (5 bases). Per the germline V gene, CDR1 is SEHNR and CDR2 is FQNEAQ (reference sequence). The germline V and J ends were trimmed by 5 bases and 3 bases, with 17 bases remaining between them. There are 15 residues in the CDR3. The CDR3 here is CASSPHPGKNYEQYF. CDR3 sequence (DNA): TGTGCCAGCAGCCCTCACCCGGGGAAGAACTACGAGCAGTACTTC.

The chain carries TRBV5-4 and TRBJ1-1; D call uncertain. Per germline, CDR1 SGHNT and CDR2 YYREEE (reference sequence). The CDR3 covers 15 residues. Trimming took 7 bases from V and 0 from J, leaving 16 bases between them. The CDR3: CASGWREQLNTEAFF. For the CDR3, the DNA is TGTGCCAGCGGGTGGAGGGAACAATTGAACACTGAAGCTTTCTTT.

This clone was seen a single time. This chain uses TRBV27 with TRBJ2-5; D possibly corresponds to TRBD1 (5 bases). The V gene's germline CDR1 is MNHEY and CDR2 SMNVEV (reference sequence). The V end lost 0 bases, the J end lost 4 bases, and 12 bases lay between the germline ends. The CDR3 loop spans 15 amino acids. The CDR3: CASSLSHRMGETQYF. CDR3 in DNA: TGTGCCAGCAGTTTATCTCACAGGATGGGAGAGACCCAGTACTTC.

The chain has TRBV6-5 and TRBJ1-4, with D tentatively TRBD1 (6 bases). This CDR3 region has 13 residues. In germline, CDR1 is MNHEY, CDR2 SVGAGI. Trimming cost V 6 bases and J 7 bases, with 12 bases left between them. The CDR3 reads CASSRGYLEKLFF. CDR3 bases: TGTGCCAGCAGCAGGGGATATCTTGAAAAACTGTTTTTT.

The genes are TRBV25-1 and TRBJ1-1; no clear D gene. The CDR3 loop spans 13 amino acids. Germline lookup yields CDR1 MGHDK and CDR2 SYGVNS. Trimming shortened V by 8 bases and J by 1 base, and 11 bases separated the two germline ends. CDR3 DNA: TGTGCCAGCCTTAGGTCAGGGAACACTGAAGCTTTCTTT. Encoded protein: CASLRSGNTEAFF.